Below, 4 T cell receptor beta chains from the same sample are listed, as sequenced in a study of naive and memory T cell subsets. Two oligonucleotides, mixed equimolar, formed the beta constant-region primer covering TRBC1 and TRBC2. Nested alpha and beta constant-region primers with the SP2 primer drove four PCR rounds on ligated cDNA. TCRdb re-called the UMI-ligation and nested PCR reads through MiXCR, storing one row per CDR3 protein. The table lists approximately 17,000 distinct CDR3 sequences, roughly 10% of them singletons. The specimen was central memory CD8+ T cells from blood. The receptors originated from a human donor in good health.

CDR3 sequence reads: CASSYHPGGLPYEQYF. CDR3 DNA sequence: TGTGCCAGCAGTTATCACCCAGGGGGTCTACCCTACGAGCAGTACTTC. This sequence joins TRBV6-2 or TRBV6-3 and TRBJ2-7; TRBD1 matches 7 bases. CDR3 length: 16 residues. V was clipped by 3 bases and J by 2 bases; unmatched bases: 10. Germline CDR1 and CDR2: MNHEY and SVGEGT.

This clonotype was recorded many times. V gene TRBV11-2 combines with J gene TRBJ2-5, with D possibly TRBD2 on 5 matching bases. CDR1 is SGHAT and CDR2 is FQNNGV in the germline V gene. CDR3 length equals 15 residues. V was trimmed by 1 base and J by 3 bases, leaving 12 bases between them. This CDR3 reads CASSLAPTTKETQYF. The CDR3 region has the DNA TGTGCCAGCAGCTTAGCCCCGACTACTAAAGAGACCCAGTACTTC.

The CDR3 DNA is TGTGCCAGCGGGGCCGGGGGTTCACCCCTCCACTTT. This gives the protein CASGAGGSPLHF. This chain joins TRBV6-2 or TRBV6-3 and TRBJ1-6; the D gene is possibly TRBD1 (5 bases). The germline gives CDR1 MNHEY, CDR2 SVGEGT. With 8 bases removed from V and 9 bases from J, the gap between germline ends came to 11 bases. The CDR3 has 12 residues.

V and J are TRBV20-1 and TRBJ2-7; 7 nucleotides match TRBD1. Germline CDR1 DFQATT, CDR2 SNEGSKA (reference sequence). This CDR3 has 14 residues. V lost 5 bases and J lost 2; bases outside the gene matches: 9. In DNA, the CDR3 is TGCAGTGCTCAAGGGACAGCCAACGCCTACGAGCAGTACTTC. Its translation: CSAQGTANAYEQYF.